What follows are 30 T cell receptor beta chains derived from one specimen sequenced in a study of cytomegalovirus exposure and HLA in healthy donors. Use of 60 Vbeta and 13 Jbeta primers characterized the PCR. The table came from immunoSEQ multiplex PCR; TCRdb's copy has only in-frame clones and leaves some out. Among roughly 150,000 clones, 76% were seen once, and the ten largest hold 3% to 4%. The sequenced sample was PBMCs. These receptor sequences come from a male donor in good health and CMV-seronegative.

This chain joins TRBV27 and TRBJ2-3; 9 bases are a match to TRBD2. Germline V gives CDR1 MNHEY, CDR2 SMNVEV (reference sequence). Unmatched junction bases numbered 10, after V lost 0 bases and J lost 6 bases. The CDR3 runs to 17 residues. CDR3: CASSLSRGRGGGDTQYF. DNA for the CDR3: TGTGCCAGCAGTTTATCGAGGGGGCGGGGGGGCGGGGATACGCAGTATTTT.

The chain joins TRBV11-3 to TRBJ2-2, with 7 bases fitting TRBD1. Germline loops: CDR1 SGHNT, CDR2 YENEEA. Unmatched junction bases numbered 3, after V lost 5 bases and J lost 3 bases. This CDR3 spans 14 amino acids. The CDR3 sequence: CASSPGQHTGELFF. The CDR3 bases are TGTGCCAGCAGCCCGGGACAGCACACCGGGGAGCTGTTTTTT.

The rearrangement joins TRBV7-2 to TRBJ2-7; perhaps TRBD1 as D (7 bases). Germline CDR1 reads SGHTA; CDR2 reads FQGNSA. The length of the CDR3 is 15 residues. The germline V and J ends were trimmed by 5 bases and 4 bases, with 18 bases remaining between them. CDR3 sequence (DNA): TGTGCCAGCAGCCTGACGGGGGACAGTGTATACGAGCAGTACTTC. Its protein is CASSLTGDSVYEQYF.

The chain links TRBV5-1 to TRBJ1-4, with D possibly TRBD1 on 6 matching bases. The CDR3 length is 15 residues. The germline V gene has CDR1 SGHRS and CDR2 YFSETQ. V was cut by 4 bases and J by 0 bases, with 10 bases left in between. The CDR3 loop is CASSKGQTTNEKLFF. CDR3 coding DNA: TGCGCCAGCAGCAAAGGACAGACAACTAATGAAAAACTGTTTTTT.

The V and J genes are TRBV7-6 and TRBJ2-3; D is perhaps TRBD2 (6 bases). V lost 4 bases and J lost 2, with 16 bases in between. The CDR3 spans 16 residues. Germline V gene lookup returns CDR1 SGHVS and CDR2 FNYEAQ. For the CDR3, the DNA is TGTGCCAGCAGCTCGAAGCGGGTAGTGGACACAGATACGCAGTATTTT. The encoded protein is CASSSKRVVDTDTQYF.

There are a few counts of this clone. The chain joins TRBV7-7 to TRBJ2-1, with 8 bases that match TRBD2. The CDR3 runs to 15 residues. J gave up 5 bases and V 5 bases, and 8 bases lay outside the gene matches. Germline assignment: CDR1 SSHAT and CDR2 FNYEAQ (reference sequence). The CDR3 DNA follows: TGTGCCAGCAGCCCCCGGGGGGGGAGCCACAATGAGCAGTTCTTC. Protein sequence: CASSPRGGSHNEQFF.

The chain couples TRBV5-1 to TRBJ1-2; tentative D call: TRBD1 (5 bases). CDR3 length: 11 amino acids. Germline values: CDR1 SGHRS, CDR2 YFSETQ. V was trimmed by 3 bases and J by 13 bases, leaving 13 bases between them. The CDR3 loop reads CASSSGEGCTF. CDR3 nucleotides: TGCGCCAGCAGCTCGGGGGAGGGTTGCACCTTC.

The chain is built from TRBV2 and TRBJ1-5, with D unresolved. Trimming removed 1 base from V and 7 bases from J, with 8 bases in between. Germline V gene lookup returns CDR1 SNHLY and CDR2 FYNNEI. The CDR3 loop spans 13 amino acids. CDR3 sequence reads: CASSEEPGQPQHF. In DNA form, the CDR3 reads TGTGCCAGCAGTGAAGAGCCGGGGCAGCCCCAGCATTTT.

V gene TRBV7-8 combines with J gene TRBJ2-7; possible D gene TRBD2, 6 bases. The CDR3 covers 15 residues. The V end lost 4 bases, the J end lost 3 bases, and 16 bases lay between the germline ends. CDR1 is SGHVS, CDR2 FQNEAQ, per germline. This CDR3 is CASSSLAERYYEQYF. CDR3 bases: TGTGCCAGCAGCTCCTTAGCGGAGCGCTACTACGAGCAGTACTTC. Combining the CDR3 with reference TRBV7-8 and TRBJ2-7 gives the whole variable domain GAGVSQSPRYKVAKRGQDVALRCDPISGHVSLFWYQQALGQGPEFLTYFQNEAQLDKSGLPSDRFFAERPEGSVSTLKIQRTQQEDSAVYLCASSSLAERYYEQYFGPGTRLTVT.

This chain links TRBV28 with TRBJ1-5, with D unresolved. This CDR3 region has 16 residues. Germline CDR1 MDHEN, CDR2 SYDVKM. The V and J ends lost 5 bases and 5 bases respectively, with 19 bases between them. The CDR3 DNA reads as TGTGCCAGCAGTCCTAGTGGGAGAGGACTTTATCAGCCCCAGCATTTT. This codes for CASSPSGRGLYQPQHF.

This clone is a singleton in its sample. The genes are TRBV7-8 and TRBJ2-1; 7 bases align to TRBD2. The CDR3 is 14 residues long. CDR1 is SGHVS and CDR2 is FQNEAQ in the germline V gene. The ends lost 1 base at V and 9 bases at J; junction bases unmatched: 6. The CDR3 loop reads CASSLGWGRAEQFF. CDR3 DNA: TGTGCCAGCAGCTTAGGTTGGGGGAGGGCTGAGCAGTTCTTC.

The chain employs TRBV11-2 and TRBJ1-2, with 7 bases matching TRBD1. CDR1 is SGHAT and CDR2 is FQNNGV in the germline V gene. The CDR3 contains 16 residues. V lost 1 base to trimming and J lost 7 bases; unmatched junction nucleotides: 12. CDR3 in amino acids: CASSLVGAGGTCGYTF. The CDR3 coding sequence is TGTGCCAGCAGCTTAGTAGGGGCAGGGGGGACCTGTGGCTACACCTTC.

The gene calls are TRBV30 and TRBJ1-5; 9 bases line up with TRBD1. The CDR3 consists of 14 residues. Germline CDR1 GTSNPN, CDR2 SVGIG (reference sequence). With V trimmed by 4 bases and J by 7 bases, 8 bases remained unmatched. The CDR3 spells CAWNEGQGKQPQHF. The CDR3 DNA reads TGTGCCTGGAACGAGGGACAGGGTAAACAGCCCCAGCATTTT.

This clone was counted a single time. The J gene is TRBJ2-1, the V gene TRBV18; TRBD2 agrees at 16 bases. Germline lookup yields CDR1 KGHSH and CDR2 LQKENI. This CDR3 contains 20 residues. V shed 0 bases and J 2 bases; nucleotides not matched to a gene: 7. DNA for the CDR3: TGTGCCAGCTCACCACCTCCGGGACTAGCGGGAGGGGTCGCCTACAATGAGCAGTTCTTC. As protein: CASSPPPGLAGGVAYNEQFF.

The V and J genes are TRBV11-2 and TRBJ2-7; 7 positions match TRBD1. The ends lost 4 bases at V and 8 bases at J; junction bases unmatched: 14. The CDR3 is 15 amino acids. Germline V lookup: CDR1 SGHAT, CDR2 FQNNGV. CDR3 loop: CASSSQGGLGGQQYF. For the CDR3, the DNA is TGTGCCAGCAGCTCGCAAGGGGGCTTAGGGGGCCAGCAGTACTTC.

The chain carries TRBV2 and TRBJ1-5; no clear D gene. The CDR3 consists of 15 residues. V lost 6 bases and J lost 2, with 14 bases in between. Germline values: CDR1 SNHLY, CDR2 FYNNEI. The CDR3 loop reads CASRGGPGGNQPQHF. Written as DNA, the CDR3 is TGTGCCAGCAGAGGAGGGCCCGGGGGCAATCAGCCCCAGCATTTT.

The rearrangement uses TRBV2 and TRBJ2-7; D is ambiguous. Deletions cut 6 bases from V and 2 bases from J, with 8 bases between. This CDR3 is built from 12 residues. The germline CDR1 and CDR2 sequences are SNHLY and FYNNEI. CDR3 nucleotide sequence: TGTGCCAGCAGCCAACAGCCCTACGAGCAGTACTTC. Translated: CASSQQPYEQYF.

Here the CDR3 reads CASSLGGQDNYGYTF. The CDR3 DNA is TGTGCCAGCAGCTTAGGGGGACAGGATAACTATGGCTACACCTTC. The gene calls are TRBV13 and TRBJ1-2, with TRBD1 matching 8 bases. Germline assignment: CDR1 PRHDT and CDR2 FYEKMQ (reference sequence). The CDR3 is 15 amino acids. V lost 0 bases to trimming and J lost 1 base; unmatched junction nucleotides: 1.

This chain uses TRBV27 with TRBJ1-6; D uncertain. Per the germline V gene, CDR1 is MNHEY and CDR2 is SMNVEV (reference sequence). The CDR3 extends over 14 amino acids. The V end lost 5 bases, the J end lost 9 bases, and 14 bases lay between the germline ends. The CDR3 loop reads CASSLRERSSPLHF. The CDR3 DNA reads as TGTGCCAGCAGTCTCCGGGAGAGGAGTTCACCCCTCCACTTT.

This chain connects TRBV7-6 to TRBJ2-1; maybe TRBD2 (6 bases). The CDR3 has 18 amino acids. V was clipped by 3 bases and J by 4 bases, with 22 bases between them. Germline loops: CDR1 SGHVS, CDR2 FNYEAQ. CDR3 loop: CASSLTTSGTVIYNEQFF. CDR3 DNA: TGTGCCAGCAGCTTGACCACATCCGGGACTGTTATATACAATGAGCAGTTCTTC.

The V gene is TRBV29-1, the J gene TRBJ2-5; 7 positions agree with TRBD1. Germline V gives CDR1 SQVTM, CDR2 ANQGSEA. There are 12 residues in the CDR3. V lost 4 bases to trimming and J lost 6 bases; unmatched junction nucleotides: 5. DNA for the CDR3: TGCAGCGTTGGACAGGGCGTGAAGACCCAGTACTTC. This codes for CSVGQGVKTQYF.

The count of this clone is one. V and J are TRBV6-1 and TRBJ2-5; TRBD2 agrees at 16 bases. This CDR3 spans 14 amino acids. The ends lost 4 bases at V and 12 bases at J; junction bases unmatched: 5. Germline lookup yields CDR1 MNHNS and CDR2 SASEGT. The CDR3 reads CASSAGTSGRGKYF. CDR3 DNA: TGTGCCAGCAGTGCCGGGACTAGCGGGAGGGGGAAGTACTTC.

The V and J genes are TRBV27 and TRBJ2-7; 10 bases are shared with TRBD2. Looked up from germline, CDR1 is MNHEY and CDR2 is SMNVEV (reference sequence). Trimming took 0 bases from V and 2 from J; bases not matched to a gene: 4. The CDR3 is 16 amino acids. CDR3 coding DNA: TGTGCCAGCAGTTTATCGACCGGGACTAGCGCCTACGAGCAGTACTTC. It yields the protein CASSLSTGTSAYEQYF.

The rearrangement links TRBV5-4 to TRBJ2-1, with D perhaps TRBD2 (5 bases). Trimming removed 0 bases from V and 8 bases from J, with 18 bases in between. The CDR3 contains 16 residues. Per germline, CDR1 SGHNT and CDR2 YYREEE (reference sequence). CDR3 in amino acids: CASSLEGIQDGDEQFF. The CDR3 region has the DNA TGTGCCAGCAGCTTGGAGGGCATCCAAGACGGGGATGAGCAGTTCTTC. Variable domain in full (rest from reference TRBV5-4 and TRBJ2-1): ETGVTQSPTHLIKTRGQQVTLRCSSQSGHNTVSWYQQALGQGPQFIFQYYREEENGRGNFPPRFSGLQFPNYSSELNVNALELDDSALYLCASSLEGIQDGDEQFFGPGTRLTVL.

The CDR3 DNA reads as TGTGCCAGCAGCTTGTGGCAGGGTGAGGAAAAACTGTTTTTT. It translates to CASSLWQGEEKLFF. The rearrangement joins TRBV5-4 to TRBJ1-4, with D possibly being TRBD1 (5 bases). The CDR3 extends over 14 amino acids. Trimming stripped 1 base from V and 8 bases from J, with 12 bases between. Looked up from germline, CDR1 is SGHNT and CDR2 is YYREEE (reference sequence).

The V call is TRBV7-2, the J call TRBJ2-7; D unresolved. The CDR3 has 11 residues. V lost 1 base and J lost 5, with 3 bases in between. The germline V gene encodes CDR1 SGHTA and CDR2 FQGNSA. The CDR3 bases are TGTGCCAGCAGCTTAGACAACGAGCAGTACTTC. Its translation is CASSLDNEQYF. Filled out from reference TRBV7-2 and TRBJ2-7, the complete variable domain reads GAGVSQSPSNKVTEKGKDVELRCDPISGHTALYWYRQSLGQGLEFLIYFQGNSAPDKSGLPSDRFSAERTGGSVSTLTIQRTQQEDSAVYLCASSLDNEQYFGPGTRLTVT.

The chain joins TRBV27 to TRBJ2-1, with 7 positions matching TRBD2. Germline loops: CDR1 MNHEY, CDR2 SMNVEV (reference sequence). V lost 0 bases to trimming and J lost 7 bases; unmatched junction nucleotides: 6. CDR3 length equals 15 residues. The chain's CDR3 is CASSLSGGSGNEQFF. As DNA, the CDR3 is TGTGCCAGCAGTTTATCAGGCGGGAGTGGGAATGAGCAGTTCTTC.

There are a few counts of this clone. Here the CDR3 DNA reads TGTGCCAGCAGCCCCGCGCGGAACTCCTACGAGCAGTACTTC. This translates into CASSPARNSYEQYF. The chain carries TRBV9 and TRBJ2-7; D remains ambiguous. Trimming shortened V by 4 bases and J by 0 bases, and 11 bases separated the two germline ends. CDR3 length: 14 residues. Germline-derived CDR1 and CDR2 are SGDLS and YYNGEE.

V gene TRBV13 combines with J gene TRBJ2-7; D is uncertain. Between the trimmed V and J ends, which lost 5 bases and 3 bases, there was a span of 5 bases. Germline V lookup: CDR1 PRHDT, CDR2 FYEKMQ (reference sequence). The CDR3 sequence is 11 residues long. In DNA form, the CDR3 reads TGTGCCAGCAGCCCCCACTACGAGCAGTACTTC. This sequence encodes CASSPHYEQYF. The full variable domain, with the rest looked up from reference TRBV13 and TRBJ2-7, is AAGVIQSPRHLIKEKRETATLKCYPIPRHDTVYWYQQGPGQDPQFLISFYEKMQSDKGSIPDRFSAQQFSDYHSELNMSSLELGDSALYFCASSPHYEQYFGPGTRLTVT.

This sequence joins TRBV30 and TRBJ1-1; D is perhaps TRBD1 (5 bases). The CDR3 length is 11 residues. The V end lost 5 bases, the J end lost 1 base, and 5 bases lay between the germline ends. The V gene's germline CDR1 is GTSNPN and CDR2 SVGIG (reference sequence). CDR3 sequence (DNA): TGTGCCTGGGGACAGAACACTGAAGCTTTCTTT. This sequence encodes CAWGQNTEAFF.